This T cell receptor beta chain was sequenced during a study of blood T cell repertoires in COVID-19. About the research overall: Samples taken during acute and convalescent COVID-19 were collected in the United States, Italy and Spain. Sample material is recorded as cDNA or gDNA derived from T cells, B-cell-depleted T cells, or PBMCs.

Study processing details: Reference gene primer amplification gave nucleated cell count estimates. Assay: immunoSEQ multiplex PCR; the TCRdb copy retains only in-frame clones and omits some. From that table come the V and J calls and clone size; the DNA was used to work out D and trimming. The sample contains about 300,000 clones, about 88% of which appear only once. CDR3 size: 14 residues. V lost 8 bases and J lost 8; bases outside the gene matches: 11. CDR1 and CDR2 (germline): ENHRY, SYGVKD. The clonotype comes from a human donor with COVID-19, enrolled during active disease. The donor label of this sample is uncertain. This chain uses TRBV10-3 with TRBJ2-1, with 8 positions matching TRBD2. The sequencing sample was made of peripheral blood. CDR3 in amino acids: CAIRDSGGVDEQFF. Here the CDR3 DNA reads TGTGCCATCCGGGACTCCGGGGGGGTTGATGAGCAGTTCTTC.